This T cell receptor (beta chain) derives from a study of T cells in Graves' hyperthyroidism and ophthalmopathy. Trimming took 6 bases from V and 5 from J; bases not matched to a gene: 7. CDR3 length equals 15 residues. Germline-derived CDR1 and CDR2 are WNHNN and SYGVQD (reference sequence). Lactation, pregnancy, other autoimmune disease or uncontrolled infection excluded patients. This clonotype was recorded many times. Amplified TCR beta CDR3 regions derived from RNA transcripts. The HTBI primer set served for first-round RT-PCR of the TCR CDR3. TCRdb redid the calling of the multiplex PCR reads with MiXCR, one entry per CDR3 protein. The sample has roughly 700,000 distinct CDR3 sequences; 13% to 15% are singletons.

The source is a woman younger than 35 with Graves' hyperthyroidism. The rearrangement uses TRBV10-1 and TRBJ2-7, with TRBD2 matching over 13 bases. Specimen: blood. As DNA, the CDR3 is TGCGCCAGCAGGCGGACAGGGACTAGCGGGAACGAGCAGTACTTC. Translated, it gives CASRRTGTSGNEQYF.